The next 5 T cell receptor beta chains were all read from a single sample in a study of cytomegalovirus exposure and HLA in healthy donors. Primers: 60 Vbeta forward and 13 Jbeta reverse. Generated by immunoSEQ multiplex PCR, the TCRdb table keeps only in-frame clones and is missing some. Here the sample spans 30,000 to 50,000 clones, approximately 70% being singletons. The specimen sequenced was PBMCs. These receptors all stem from a man aged 35-49 years in good health and CMV-seronegative.

V gene TRBV14 combines with J gene TRBJ2-3, with 12 bases matching TRBD2. J was trimmed by 0 bases and V by 4 bases; bases with no gene match: 8. The CDR3 spans 18 residues. Germline CDR1 is SGHDN and CDR2 is FVKESK. CDR3 DNA: TGTGCCAGCAGCCCGAGGACTAGCGGGGCCCGAAGCACAGATACGCAGTATTTT. It encodes CASSPRTSGARSTDTQYF.

This clone has more than one count but fewer than ten. The chain uses TRBV5-6 and TRBJ2-5; D not certain. The CDR3 consists of 13 residues. Germline lookup yields CDR1 SGHDT and CDR2 YYEEEE. V lost 1 base to trimming and J lost 1 base, with 5 bases between them. CDR3 loop: CASSLYSQETQYF. The CDR3, as DNA: TGTGCCAGCAGCTTGTACAGCCAAGAGACCCAGTACTTC.

The genes are TRBV6-5 and TRBJ2-7; the match to TRBD2 covers 10 bases. Per germline, CDR1 MNHEY and CDR2 SVGAGI. The CDR3 has 15 amino acids. V lost 4 bases to trimming and J lost 7 bases; unmatched junction nucleotides: 10. The CDR3 coding sequence is TGTGCCAGCAGTTTCGACCATAGCGGGGGGAAGGAGCAGTACTTC. The encoded protein is CASSFDHSGGKEQYF.

The J gene is TRBJ1-1, the V gene TRBV7-9; no clear D. The CDR3 spans 14 residues. Germline lookup yields CDR1 SEHNR and CDR2 FQNEAQ (reference sequence). V lost 1 base and J 5 bases, leaving 11 bases between the germline ends. CDR3 DNA sequence: TGTGCCAGCAGCTTAGAGCACGGGAGGACTGAAGCTTTCTTT. It yields the protein CASSLEHGRTEAFF.

This rearrangement joins TRBV28 to TRBJ1-1; D is ambiguous. This CDR3 contains 12 residues. CDR1 is MDHEN and CDR2 is SYDVKM in the germline V gene. The ends were cut back, 6 bases at V and 6 bases at J, with 11 bases in the middle. The CDR3 protein is CASSRYRAEAFF. DNA of the CDR3: TGTGCCAGCAGCCGCTACAGAGCTGAAGCTTTCTTT.